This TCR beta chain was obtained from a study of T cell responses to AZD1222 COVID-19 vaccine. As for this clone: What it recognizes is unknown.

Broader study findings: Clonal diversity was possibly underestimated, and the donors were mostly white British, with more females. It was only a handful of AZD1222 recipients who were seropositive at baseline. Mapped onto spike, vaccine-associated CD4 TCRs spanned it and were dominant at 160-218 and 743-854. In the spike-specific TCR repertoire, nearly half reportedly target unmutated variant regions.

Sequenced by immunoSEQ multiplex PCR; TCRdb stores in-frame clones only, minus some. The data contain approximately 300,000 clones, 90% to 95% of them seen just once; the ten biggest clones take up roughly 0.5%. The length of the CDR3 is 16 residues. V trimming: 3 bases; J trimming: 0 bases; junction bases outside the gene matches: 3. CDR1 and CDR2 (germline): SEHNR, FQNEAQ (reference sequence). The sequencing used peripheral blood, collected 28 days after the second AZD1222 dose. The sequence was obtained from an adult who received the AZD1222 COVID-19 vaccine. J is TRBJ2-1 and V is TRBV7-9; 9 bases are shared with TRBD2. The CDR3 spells CASSFERGVSYNEQFF. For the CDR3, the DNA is TGTGCCAGCAGCTTTGAGCGGGGGGTCTCCTACAATGAGCAGTTCTTC.